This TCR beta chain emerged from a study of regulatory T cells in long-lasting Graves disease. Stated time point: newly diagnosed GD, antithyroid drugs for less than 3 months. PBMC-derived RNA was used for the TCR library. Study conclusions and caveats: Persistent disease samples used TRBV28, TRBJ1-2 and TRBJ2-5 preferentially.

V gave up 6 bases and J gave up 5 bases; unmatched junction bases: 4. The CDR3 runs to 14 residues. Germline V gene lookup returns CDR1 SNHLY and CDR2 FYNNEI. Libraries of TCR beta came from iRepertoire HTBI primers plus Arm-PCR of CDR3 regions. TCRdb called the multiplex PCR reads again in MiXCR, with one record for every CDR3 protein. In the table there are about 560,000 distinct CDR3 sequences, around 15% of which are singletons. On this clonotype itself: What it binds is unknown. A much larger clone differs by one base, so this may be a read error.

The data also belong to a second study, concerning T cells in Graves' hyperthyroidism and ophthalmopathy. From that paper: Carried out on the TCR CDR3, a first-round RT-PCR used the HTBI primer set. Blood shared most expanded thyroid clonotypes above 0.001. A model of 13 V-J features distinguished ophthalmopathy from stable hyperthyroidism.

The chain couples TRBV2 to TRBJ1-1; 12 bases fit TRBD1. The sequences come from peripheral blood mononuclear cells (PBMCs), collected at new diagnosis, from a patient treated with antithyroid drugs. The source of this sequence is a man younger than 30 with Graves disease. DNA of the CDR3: TGTGCCAGCAGGGGGACAGGGGGCTGGACTGAAGCTTTCTTT. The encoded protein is CASRGTGGWTEAFF.